The 21 T cell receptor beta chains presented below share a single source sample, sequenced in a study of CD8+ T cells in alopecia areata. Regarding treatment: oral pan-JAK inhibitor, 5-10 mg twice daily. As the sequencing template, cDNA was produced by extracting RNA and reverse transcribing it. Libraries were prepared by immunoSEQ multiplex PCR; TCRdb keeps only in-frame clonotypes and omits some of them. The data hold roughly 200,000 clones, with 30% to 40% observed a single time. Material: CD4+ T cells sorted from blood, obtained at approximately week 34, from a patient treated with tofacitinib. All receptors come from a human donor with alopecia areata.

This clone was counted only a few times. J is TRBJ2-1 and V is TRBV5-1; 8 bases match TRBD1. Germline loops: CDR1 SGHRS, CDR2 YFSETQ. The CDR3 is 15 residues long. V lost 4 bases, J lost 4 bases, and 7 bases stayed unmatched. CDR3 coding DNA: TGCGCCAGCAGCCTGGACAGGGTGTTGTACAATGAGCAGTTCTTC. It translates to CASSLDRVLYNEQFF.

CDR3 sequence (DNA): TGTGCCATTAGGGACAGGGATAATCAGCCCCAGCATTTT. Translating it yields CAIRDRDNQPQHF. This chain joins TRBV10-3 and TRBJ1-5; the match to TRBD1 covers 9 bases. V was clipped by 9 bases and J by 4 bases; unmatched bases: 4. The CDR3 is made up of 13 amino acids. Looked up from germline, CDR1 is ENHRY and CDR2 is SYGVKD.

This clone was seen only a few times. The rearrangement joins TRBV18 to TRBJ2-6; no definite D call. The germline CDR1 and CDR2 sequences are KGHSH and LQKENI. The CDR3 length is 15 residues. The V end lost 6 bases, the J end lost 1 base, and 10 bases lay between the germline ends. The CDR3 protein is CASSSPKSGANVLTF. The CDR3 region has the DNA TGTGCCAGCTCCTCGCCTAAGTCTGGGGCCAACGTCCTGACTTTC.

CDR3 loop: CATKQGTDSTGELFF. CDR3 in DNA: TGTGCCACCAAACAAGGGACAGACTCCACCGGGGAGCTGTTTTTT. The rearrangement links TRBV15 to TRBJ2-2; TRBD1 matches 7 bases. V was pared by 7 bases and J by 4 bases, with 9 bases of the junction left unmatched. Per the germline V gene, CDR1 is LNHNV and CDR2 is YYDKDF (reference sequence). CDR3 size: 15 residues.

The chain uses TRBV30 and TRBJ2-5; 8 bases map to TRBD2. CDR1 and CDR2 (germline): GTSNPN, SVGIG (reference sequence). J was trimmed by 5 bases and V by 0 bases; bases with no gene match: 8. CDR3 length equals 15 residues. This CDR3 is CAWSVFAGGVETQYF. The DNA of the CDR3 is TGTGCCTGGAGTGTATTTGCGGGAGGTGTCGAGACCCAGTACTTC.

This chain links TRBV19 with TRBJ2-4, with D hard to call. The CDR3 is 15 residues long. Germline CDR1 reads LNHDA; CDR2 reads SQIVND (reference sequence). V was shortened by 5 bases and J by 3 bases, with 14 bases between the two germline ends. The CDR3 sequence: CASSSTSDLKNIQYF. As DNA, the CDR3 is TGTGCCAGTAGTTCCACCTCGGACCTCAAAAACATTCAGTACTTC.

This clone has a handful of counts. CDR3 amino acids: CSASPSGRGGNEQFF. DNA of the CDR3: TGCAGCGCCTCTCCTAGCGGGAGAGGAGGCAATGAGCAGTTCTTC. This rearrangement joins TRBV29-1 to TRBJ2-1, with 10 positions matching TRBD2. CDR3 size: 15 residues. Losses at the gene ends were 7 bases for V and 6 bases for J; bases not matched to a gene: 12. CDR1 is SQVTM and CDR2 is ANQGSEA in the germline V gene.

The CDR3 bases are TGTGCCAGCAGCCACGAGGAAGGACGCGAGCAGTACTTC. Encoded protein: CASSHEEGREQYF. The chain has TRBV4-2 and TRBJ2-7; D gene ambiguous. Germline V gives CDR1 LGHNA, CDR2 YNFKEQ. The germline V and J ends were trimmed by 3 bases and 6 bases, with 12 bases remaining between them. CDR3 length equals 13 residues.

J is TRBJ2-5 and V is TRBV29-1; D unresolved. The CDR3 consists of 14 residues. V lost 0 bases, J lost 5 bases, and 13 bases lay in between. Germline CDR1 reads SQVTM; CDR2 reads ANQGSEA. CDR3 in amino acids: CSVEDRLKVETQYF. In DNA form, the CDR3 reads TGCAGCGTTGAAGATCGTTTGAAGGTTGAGACCCAGTACTTC.

The chain uses TRBV5-1 and TRBJ1-1; the match to TRBD1 covers 9 bases. The junction had 6 bases not matched to a gene; V was cut back by 9 bases and J by 6 bases. Germline assignment: CDR1 SGHRS and CDR2 YFSETQ. There are 12 residues in the CDR3. CDR3 DNA: TGCGCCATCCTTCGACAGGGGGCTGAAGCTTTCTTT. Protein: CAILRQGAEAFF. The whole variable domain, remainder taken from reference TRBV5-1 and TRBJ1-1, is KAGVTQTPRYLIKTRGQQVTLSCSPISGHRSVSWYQQTPGQGLQFLFEYFSETQRNKGNFPGRFSGRQFSNSRSEMNVSTLELGDSALYLCAILRQGAEAFFGQGTRLTVV.

The chain recombines TRBV7-2 with TRBJ1-2, with D unclear. Germline CDR1 and CDR2: SGHTA and FQGNSA. This CDR3 has 14 amino acids. The V end lost 1 base, the J end lost 4 bases, and 10 bases lay between the germline ends. CDR3 sequence (DNA): TGTGCCAGCAGCTTAGTAACCAGTCCCTATGGCTACACCTTC. Protein product: CASSLVTSPYGYTF. The variable domain in full, with the rest retrieved from reference TRBV7-2 and TRBJ1-2, is GAGVSQSPSNKVTEKGKDVELRCDPISGHTALYWYRQSLGQGLEFLIYFQGNSAPDKSGLPSDRFSAERTGGSVSTLTIQRTQQEDSAVYLCASSLVTSPYGYTFGSGTRLTVV.

The chain carries TRBV7-8 and TRBJ1-1, with TRBD1 as a possible D gene (5 bases). The CDR3 covers 14 residues. Trimming left V 1 base short and J 4 bases short, with 10 bases between. Germline CDR1 and CDR2: SGHVS and FQNEAQ. The CDR3, as DNA: TGTGCCAGCAGCTTAGGCGTCGGGGGCACTGAAGCTTTCTTT. Translating gives CASSLGVGGTEAFF.

The chain couples TRBV12-5 to TRBJ2-1; no firm D call. Between the trimmed V and J ends, which lost 0 bases and 0 bases, there was a span of 12 bases. The CDR3 runs to 17 residues. From germline, CDR1 is LGHNT and CDR2 FRNRAP. This CDR3 reads CASGLVTGSSSYNEQFF. The CDR3 nucleotides read TGTGCTAGTGGTTTGGTAACTGGATCGAGCTCCTACAATGAGCAGTTCTTC.

The chain recombines TRBV5-1 with TRBJ2-6, with 7 bases identical to TRBD1. CDR1 is SGHRS and CDR2 is YFSETQ in the germline V gene. V was clipped by 0 bases and J by 8 bases; unmatched bases: 8. The CDR3 covers 16 residues. Here the CDR3 reads CASSLVGGAESNVLTF. CDR3 DNA sequence: TGCGCCAGCAGCTTGGTAGGGGGCGCGGAATCCAACGTCCTGACTTTC.

CDR3 amino acids: CASSPYRDSGPLHF. As DNA, the CDR3 is TGTGCCAGCAGTCCTTACAGGGATTCGGGACCCCTCCACTTT. The chain couples TRBV25-1 to TRBJ1-6; possibly TRBD1 for D (6 bases). This CDR3 spans 14 amino acids. V shed 5 bases and J shed 12 bases, with 17 bases lying between them. Germline V gene sequence: CDR1 MGHDK, CDR2 SYGVNS.

J is TRBJ1-1 and V is TRBV30; the match to TRBD1 covers 8 bases. With V trimmed by 1 base and J by 5 bases, 9 bases remained unmatched. Germline CDR1 is GTSNPN and CDR2 is SVGIG (reference sequence). This CDR3 comprises 15 residues. The CDR3 region is CAWSARQGRNTEAFF. CDR3 DNA: TGTGCCTGGAGTGCCAGACAGGGGCGGAATACTGAAGCTTTCTTT.

V gene TRBV30 combines with J gene TRBJ1-1; no clear D gene. V was clipped by 4 bases and J by 2 bases, with 8 bases between them. The CDR3 spans 12 residues. The germline V gene has CDR1 GTSNPN and CDR2 SVGIG (reference sequence). Here the CDR3 reads CAWTGFNTEAFF. The CDR3 DNA reads as TGTGCCTGGACAGGTTTTAACACTGAAGCTTTCTTT.

The chain carries TRBV6-6 and TRBJ1-5; D call uncertain. This CDR3 has 14 residues. Germline V gene lookup returns CDR1 MNHNY and CDR2 SVGAGI (reference sequence). V gave up 7 bases and J gave up 7 bases, with 17 bases separating them. CDR3 in amino acids: CASTPEAGGQPQHF. The DNA of the CDR3 is TGTGCCAGCACCCCCGAGGCAGGTGGGCAGCCCCAGCATTTT.

V usage is TRBV2 and J usage is TRBJ2-5; 10 bases agree with TRBD2. The CDR3 has 14 amino acids. V lost 7 bases and J lost 4; bases outside the gene matches: 6. Germline assignment: CDR1 SNHLY and CDR2 FYNNEI. Here the CDR3 reads CASTPSGRRETQYF. The CDR3 region has the DNA TGTGCCAGCACCCCTAGCGGGAGACGAGAGACCCAGTACTTC.

The sample holds a few counts of this clone. The chain recombines TRBV6-1 with TRBJ1-3; 7 bases agree with TRBD1. V lost 7 bases to trimming and J lost 0 bases; unmatched junction nucleotides: 6. The CDR3 is made up of 15 amino acids. Germline V lookup: CDR1 MNHNS, CDR2 SASEGT. The CDR3 nucleotides read TGTGCCAGCAAGACAGGGACCAACTCTGGAAACACCATATATTTT. Translation gives CASKTGTNSGNTIYF.

This clone was detected only a few times. The J gene is TRBJ2-7, the V gene TRBV6-5; TRBD2 matches at 9 bases. With 6 bases clipped from V and 3 bases from J, the junction kept 6 bases outside the gene matches. CDR3 length: 14 amino acids. Germline V gives CDR1 MNHEY, CDR2 SVGAGI. CDR3 sequence: CASRGPAGGYEQYF. The CDR3 nucleotides are TGTGCCAGCAGGGGTCCAGCGGGAGGCTACGAGCAGTACTTC.